The 29 T cell receptor beta chains below come from one sample, sequenced in a study of T-cell memory formation after mild COVID-19. TCRdb itself ran the 5' RACE reads through MiXCR, one entry per CDR3 protein. The top ten hold approximately 2% of the sample, which has 120,000 to 150,000 distinct CDR3 sequences, approximately 5.7% seen once. Sequenced: PBMCs or a T cell subset sorted from them (not recorded which). These receptors originate from an adult woman who had mild COVID-19 (a few samples of this study predate the infection). Cell type and time point are not known.

V usage is TRBV30 and J usage is TRBJ1-5, with D possibly TRBD1 on 5 matching bases. The CDR3 is 13 residues long. V gave up 4 bases and J gave up 7 bases, with 14 bases separating them. Germline CDR1 is GTSNPN and CDR2 is SVGIG (reference sequence). This CDR3 is CAWTGGGGQPQHF. The CDR3 nucleotides are TGTGCCTGGACGGGTGGGGGAGGACAGCCCCAGCATTTT.

This clonotype occurred many times. The gene calls are TRBV20-1 and TRBJ2-2; tentatively, D is TRBD2 (6 bases). Germline-derived CDR1 and CDR2 are DFQATT and SNEGSKA (reference sequence). The CDR3 contains 15 residues. Trimming stripped 1 base from V and 1 base from J, with 10 bases between. CDR3 residues: CSARGVSGNTGELFF. CDR3 DNA: TGCAGTGCTAGAGGGGTTAGCGGGAACACCGGGGAGCTGTTTTTT.

This chain connects TRBV18 to TRBJ1-1, with D perhaps TRBD1 (5 bases). Trimming left V 6 bases short and J 6 bases short, with 14 bases between. There are 13 residues in the CDR3. Germline lookup yields CDR1 KGHSH and CDR2 LQKENI. The CDR3 nucleotides read TGTGCCAGCTCCCCTTATTTCAGGGCTGAAGCTTTCTTT. Its translation: CASSPYFRAEAFF.

This clonotype has only a few counts. The genes are TRBV7-2 and TRBJ2-5; 7 bases match TRBD2. Germline values: CDR1 SGHTA, CDR2 FQGNSA. This CDR3 contains 14 residues. V lost 1 base and J lost 5; bases outside the gene matches: 4. CDR3 sequence reads: CASSLGGSYETQYF. CDR3 nucleotide sequence: TGTGCCAGCAGCTTAGGCGGGAGCTACGAGACCCAGTACTTC.

This clonotype appeared many times. The V gene is TRBV28, the J gene TRBJ2-3; 10 bases align to TRBD2. V was clipped by 10 bases and J by 2 bases; unmatched bases: 3. This CDR3 spans 13 amino acids. CDR1 and CDR2 from the germline V gene are MDHEN and SYDVKM. The CDR3 protein is CAILAGVTDTQYF. The CDR3 DNA follows: TGTGCCATCCTAGCGGGAGTCACAGATACGCAGTATTTT. The variable domain in full, completed from reference TRBV28 and TRBJ2-3, reads DVKVTQSSRYLVKRTGEKVFLECVQDMDHENMFWYRQDPGLGLRLIYFSYDVKMKEKGDIPEGYSVSREKKERFSLILESASTNQTSMYLCAILAGVTDTQYFGPGTRLTVL.

The V gene is TRBV6-6, the J gene TRBJ1-5; D is unclear. This CDR3 has 14 residues. V was pared by 2 bases and J by 5 bases, with 10 bases between. CDR1 and CDR2 from the germline V gene are MNHNY and SVGAGI (reference sequence). The CDR3 is CASSYGQRDQPQHF. CDR3 bases: TGTGCCAGCAGTTACGGGCAGAGGGATCAGCCCCAGCATTTT.

In its sample, this clonotype was seen a few times. DNA for the CDR3: TGTGCCAGCAGCTTAATGGTCGGCACCGGGGAGCTGTTTTTT. It translates to CASSLMVGTGELFF. The rearrangement joins TRBV7-3 to TRBJ2-2, with D hard to call. The CDR3 runs to 14 residues. Looked up from germline, CDR1 is SGHTA and CDR2 is FQGTGA. V shed 1 base and J shed 4 bases, with 7 bases lying between them.

This clonotype was seen ten or more times. The V gene is TRBV5-1, the J gene TRBJ1-2; D not resolved. Germline V gene sequence: CDR1 SGHRS, CDR2 YFSETQ. The CDR3 contains 16 residues. V lost 1 base to trimming and J lost 5 bases, with 18 bases between them. As DNA, the CDR3 is TGCGCCAGCAGCTTGCGGTCAGCCGAGGCGGGGTATGGCTACACCTTC. Amino acid sequence: CASSLRSAEAGYGYTF.

This clonotype appeared many times. The chain joins TRBV27 to TRBJ2-2; D unresolved. The CDR3 length is 16 residues. Trimming removed 7 bases at V and 0 bases at J, with 15 bases between. The V gene's germline CDR1 is MNHEY and CDR2 SMNVEV (reference sequence). The CDR3 bases are TGTGCCAGCACCTCCGGGTGGGGTCCGAACACCGGGGAGCTGTTTTTT. This codes for CASTSGWGPNTGELFF.

This rearrangement joins TRBV2 to TRBJ2-1; TRBD2 aligns across 12 bases. CDR3 length: 15 amino acids. The V gene's germline CDR1 is SNHLY and CDR2 FYNNEI. J gave up 7 bases and V 4 bases, and 5 bases lay outside the gene matches. In DNA form, the CDR3 reads TGTGCCAGCAGTGCGACTAGCGGGAGTTGGAATGAGCAGTTCTTC. Residues: CASSATSGSWNEQFF.

The chain uses TRBV20-1 and TRBJ1-5; D is perhaps TRBD1 (6 bases). CDR1 and CDR2 (germline): DFQATT, SNEGSKA (reference sequence). This CDR3 region has 16 residues. The V and J ends lost 2 bases and 2 bases respectively, with 16 bases between them. The CDR3 sequence: CSARQGPLVGNQPQHF. The CDR3 DNA is TGCAGTGCTAGACAGGGGCCCCTGGTTGGCAATCAGCCCCAGCATTTT.

This clonotype has a count of ten or more. V is TRBV5-1 and J is TRBJ2-1, with 7 bases that match TRBD1. The CDR3 is 13 amino acids. Germline V gene sequence: CDR1 SGHRS, CDR2 YFSETQ. V lost 4 bases and J lost 8; bases outside the gene matches: 6. This CDR3 is CASSRQGFDEQFF. CDR3 bases: TGCGCCAGCAGCCGACAGGGTTTCGATGAGCAGTTCTTC.

V is TRBV29-1 and J is TRBJ1-2; D not resolved. The CDR3 has 12 amino acids. Trimming pared 7 bases from V and 5 bases from J, leaving 14 bases between. Per germline, CDR1 SQVTM and CDR2 ANQGSEA. Here the CDR3 reads CSGEGNGYGYTF. In DNA, the CDR3 is TGCAGCGGAGAAGGGAACGGTTATGGCTACACCTTC.

The genes are TRBV24-1 and TRBJ2-1, with D possibly being TRBD1 or TRBD2 (5 bases each). V was cut by 6 bases and J by 4 bases, with 12 bases left in between. Looked up from germline, CDR1 is KGHDR and CDR2 is SFDVKD. This CDR3 has 14 residues. The CDR3 loop is CATSLSGGYNEQFF. As DNA, the CDR3 is TGTGCCACCAGTCTGTCTGGGGGATACAATGAGCAGTTCTTC.

The V and J genes are TRBV20-1 and TRBJ2-3; maybe TRBD1 (5 bases). CDR3 length: 11 residues. V lost 8 bases and J lost 0, with 6 bases in between. The germline V gene encodes CDR1 DFQATT and CDR2 SNEGSKA (reference sequence). The CDR3 protein is CSPGSTDTQYF. The CDR3 DNA reads TGCAGTCCAGGGAGCACAGATACGCAGTATTTT.

This clonotype was counted only a few times. The chain joins TRBV29-1 to TRBJ2-7, with D possibly being TRBD2 (5 bases). Germline loops: CDR1 SQVTM, CDR2 ANQGSEA. Trimming pared 0 bases from V and 1 base from J, leaving 7 bases between. CDR3 length: 13 amino acids. The CDR3 coding sequence is TGCAGCGTTGAAGATCCGGGATCCTACGAGCAGTACTTC. Its protein is CSVEDPGSYEQYF.

This clonotype showed up many times. The chain is built from TRBV27 and TRBJ1-6, with D unresolved. In germline, CDR1 is MNHEY, CDR2 SMNVEV (reference sequence). CDR3 length: 12 residues. With 6 bases removed from V and 10 bases from J, the gap between germline ends came to 10 bases. The DNA for the CDR3 is TGTGCCAGCAGCCAGTACGGGTCACCCCTCCACTTT. Encoded protein: CASSQYGSPLHF.

This clonotype has at least ten counts. V is TRBV18 and J is TRBJ2-1; 10 nucleotides agree with TRBD1. CDR3 length: 15 amino acids. Germline trimming cut 2 bases from V and 5 bases from J; bases unmatched to any gene: 3. CDR1 is KGHSH, CDR2 LQKENI, per germline. The CDR3, as DNA: TGTGCCAGCTCACCAAGACAGGGGGCACACAATGAGCAGTTCTTC. The encoded protein is CASSPRQGAHNEQFF.

At least ten counts were recorded for this clonotype. J is TRBJ2-7 and V is TRBV29-1, with TRBD2 matching 11 bases. V gave up 7 bases and J gave up 3 bases; unmatched junction bases: 2. CDR1 is SQVTM, CDR2 ANQGSEA, per germline. This CDR3 contains 12 residues. The CDR3 is CSATSGNYEQYF. CDR3 coding DNA: TGCAGCGCGACTAGCGGGAACTACGAGCAGTACTTC.

There are a few counts of this clonotype. The J gene is TRBJ1-5, the V gene TRBV27; D is unclear. The germline CDR1 and CDR2 sequences are MNHEY and SMNVEV (reference sequence). The CDR3 totals 15 residues. Trimming took 3 bases from V and 5 from J, leaving 14 bases between them. DNA for the CDR3: TGTGCCAGCAGTTTCGGGCCAGTCCTTTATCAGCCCCAGCATTTT. Translated: CASSFGPVLYQPQHF.

This clonotype was picked up a small number of times. J is TRBJ2-1 and V is TRBV18, with D uncertain. Trimming left V 1 base short and J 6 bases short, with 7 bases between. The germline V gene encodes CDR1 KGHSH and CDR2 LQKENI. The CDR3 has 13 residues. CDR3 in amino acids: CASSPLPPNEQFF. The CDR3 DNA reads TGTGCCAGCTCACCACTTCCCCCCAATGAGCAGTTCTTC.

This chain connects TRBV12-3 or TRBV12-4 to TRBJ2-3, with unresolved D. This CDR3 spans 14 amino acids. V was pared by 1 base and J by 4 bases, with 9 bases between. In nucleotides, the CDR3 is TGTGCCAGCAGTTTAGGCCCCATGGCAGATACGCAGTATTTT. Amino acid sequence: CASSLGPMADTQYF.

The sample holds many counts of this clonotype. The chain joins TRBV20-1 to TRBJ1-5; possibly TRBD1 for D (5 bases). Trimming removed 5 bases from V and 0 bases from J, with 17 bases in between. There are 16 residues in the CDR3. Germline V gene data show CDR1 as DFQATT and CDR2 as SNEGSKA (reference sequence). The CDR3: CSAPGGSPYSNQPQHF. CDR3 sequence (DNA): TGCAGTGCTCCTGGGGGGAGTCCCTATAGCAATCAGCCCCAGCATTTT.

This chain connects TRBV7-2 to TRBJ2-1; D is unresolved. Germline V CDR1 and CDR2: SGHTA, FQGNSA. Trimming left V 5 bases short and J 5 bases short, with 7 bases between. This CDR3 region has 12 residues. The DNA of the CDR3 is TGTGCCAGCAGCATACTCGACAATGAGCAGTTCTTC. It encodes CASSILDNEQFF.

In its sample, this clonotype was seen many times. The chain has TRBV7-2 and TRBJ2-2; D is uncertain. The germline V gene has CDR1 SGHTA and CDR2 FQGNSA. Trimming pared 5 bases from V and 3 bases from J, leaving 13 bases between. The CDR3 runs to 15 residues. The CDR3 DNA follows: TGTGCCAGCAGCGCCTCGCGGAGTGACACCGGGGAGCTGTTTTTT. Its translation is CASSASRSDTGELFF.

In its sample, this clonotype was seen many times. The V and J genes are TRBV3-1 and TRBJ1-2; TRBD1 matches at 8 bases. The V segment lost 4 bases and the J segment 7 bases; nucleotides outside the gene matches: 8. The germline V gene has CDR1 LGHDT and CDR2 YNNKEL (reference sequence). The CDR3 sequence is 14 residues long. CDR3 coding DNA: TGTGCCAGCAGCCCTGGACAGGGCGTGCCTGGCTACACCTTC. This sequence encodes CASSPGQGVPGYTF.

This clonotype was detected many times. The chain is built from TRBV5-1 and TRBJ2-7; 11 positions match TRBD2. The CDR3 has 14 residues. Trimming took 4 bases from V and 3 from J; bases not matched to a gene: 3. In germline, CDR1 is SGHRS, CDR2 YFSETQ. The CDR3 DNA reads as TGCGCCAGCAGCCGAGGGACTAGCGGCTACGAGCAGTACTTC. This sequence encodes CASSRGTSGYEQYF. The full variable domain, with the rest looked up from reference TRBV5-1 and TRBJ2-7, is KAGVTQTPRYLIKTRGQQVTLSCSPISGHRSVSWYQQTPGQGLQFLFEYFSETQRNKGNFPGRFSGRQFSNSRSEMNVSTLELGDSALYLCASSRGTSGYEQYFGPGTRLTVT.

This clonotype was counted only a few times. This chain connects TRBV21-1 to TRBJ2-7; the table calls TRBD2, which could not be checked here. TRBV21-1 is described as a pseudogene. The CDR3 loop spans 16 amino acids. The CDR3 spells CASSKGGTSRAYEQYF. CDR3 nucleotide sequence: TGTGCCAGCAGCAAAGGAGGGACCTCCCGGGCCTACGAGCAGTACTTC.

This clonotype has at least ten counts. The J gene is TRBJ1-4, the V gene TRBV7-6, with TRBD1 matching 7 bases. Trimming at V came to 5 bases and at J to 4 bases, leaving 7 bases not matched to a gene. The CDR3 has 15 residues. CDR1 and CDR2 (germline): SGHVS, FNYEAQ. CDR3 in DNA: TGTGCCAGCAGCCCACTGGGACAGATTAATGAAAAACTGTTTTTT. It specifies CASSPLGQINEKLFF.